This T cell receptor (beta chain) was found in a study of T-cell memory formation after mild COVID-19. About the research overall: Clusters were largely donor specific.

This CDR3 has 16 amino acids. The germline V and J ends were trimmed by 4 bases and 0 bases, with 13 bases remaining between them. Looked up from germline, CDR1 is LGHNA and CDR2 is YNFKEQ. TCR alpha and TCR beta cDNA libraries with sample barcodes and UMIs came from 5'RACE using constant-segment primers. A single record per CDR3 protein comes from TCRdb applying MiXCR to the 5' RACE reads. The table lists approximately 410,000 distinct CDR3 sequences, 23% of them singletons. In the case of this clonotype: The antigen is not known.

Notes on the study in general: Clones that shrank (day 15 to 85) were balanced CD4/CD8, whereas later expanders leaned CD4+.

V and J are TRBV4-2 and TRBJ1-5, with D hard to call. The source is an adult woman who had mild COVID-19 (a few samples of this study predate the infection). Cell type and time point are not known. Sequencing input: PBMCs or a T cell subset sorted from them (not recorded which). The CDR3 region has the DNA TGTGCCAGCAGCCCAGCTGCGGGCCCTAGCAATCAGCCCCAGCATTTT. Its protein product is CASSPAAGPSNQPQHF.